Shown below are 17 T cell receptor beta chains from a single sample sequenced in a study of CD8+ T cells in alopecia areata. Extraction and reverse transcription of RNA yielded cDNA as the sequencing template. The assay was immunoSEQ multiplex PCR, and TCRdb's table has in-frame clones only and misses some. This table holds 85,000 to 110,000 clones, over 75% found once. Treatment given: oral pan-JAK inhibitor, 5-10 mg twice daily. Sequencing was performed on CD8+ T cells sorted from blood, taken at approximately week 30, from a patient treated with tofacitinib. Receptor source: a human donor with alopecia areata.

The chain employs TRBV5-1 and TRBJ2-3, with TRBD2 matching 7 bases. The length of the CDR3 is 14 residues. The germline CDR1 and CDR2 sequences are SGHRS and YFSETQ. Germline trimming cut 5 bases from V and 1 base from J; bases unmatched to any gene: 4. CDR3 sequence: CASRAGEGTDTQYF. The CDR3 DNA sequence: TGCGCCAGCAGGGCGGGAGAGGGCACAGATACGCAGTATTTT.

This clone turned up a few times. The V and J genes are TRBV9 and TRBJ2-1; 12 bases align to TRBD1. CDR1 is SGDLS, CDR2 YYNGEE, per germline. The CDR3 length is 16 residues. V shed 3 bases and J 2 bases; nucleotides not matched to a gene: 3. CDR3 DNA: TGTGCCAGCAGCGCCGGGACAGGGGGCACCTACAATGAGCAGTTCTTC. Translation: CASSAGTGGTYNEQFF.

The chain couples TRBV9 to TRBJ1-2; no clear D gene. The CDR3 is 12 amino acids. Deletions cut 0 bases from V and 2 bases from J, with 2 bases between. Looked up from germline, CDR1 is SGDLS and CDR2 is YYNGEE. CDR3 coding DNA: TGTGCCAGCAGCGTAGTGAACTATGGCTACACCTTC. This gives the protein CASSVVNYGYTF.

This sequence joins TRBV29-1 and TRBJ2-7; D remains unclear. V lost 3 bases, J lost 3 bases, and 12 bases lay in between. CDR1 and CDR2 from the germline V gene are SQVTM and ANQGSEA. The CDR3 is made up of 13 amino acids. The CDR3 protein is CSVEGMESYEQYF. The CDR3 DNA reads TGCAGCGTTGAGGGGATGGAGAGCTACGAGCAGTACTTC.

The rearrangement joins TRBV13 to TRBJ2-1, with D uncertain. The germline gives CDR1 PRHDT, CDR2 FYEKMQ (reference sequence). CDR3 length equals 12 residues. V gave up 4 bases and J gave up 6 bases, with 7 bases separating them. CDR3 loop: CASSSLSNEQFF. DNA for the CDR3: TGTGCCAGCAGCTCACTCAGCAATGAGCAGTTCTTC.

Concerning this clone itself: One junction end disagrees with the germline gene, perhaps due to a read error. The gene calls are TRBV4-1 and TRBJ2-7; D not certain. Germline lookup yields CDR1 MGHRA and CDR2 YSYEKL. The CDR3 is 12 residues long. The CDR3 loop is CASSQDRNRLSF. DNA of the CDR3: TGCGCCAGCAGCCAAGATAGGAACAGACTCAGCTTC.

The CDR3 protein is CAWSPADYSNQPQHF. The CDR3 DNA reads as TGTGCCTGGAGCCCGGCCGATTATAGCAATCAGCCCCAGCATTTT. The chain carries TRBV30 and TRBJ1-5; the D is unclear. CDR3 size: 15 residues. CDR1 GTSNPN and CDR2 SVGIG come from the germline V gene (reference sequence). The V end lost 3 bases, the J end lost 0 bases, and 12 bases lay between the germline ends.

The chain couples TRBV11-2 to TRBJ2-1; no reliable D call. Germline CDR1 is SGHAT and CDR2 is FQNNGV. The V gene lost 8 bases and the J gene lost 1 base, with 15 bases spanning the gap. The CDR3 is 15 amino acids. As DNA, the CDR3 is TGTGCCAGCTCTGGGGTAGCCGGGTCCTACAATGAGCAGTTCTTC. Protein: CASSGVAGSYNEQFF.

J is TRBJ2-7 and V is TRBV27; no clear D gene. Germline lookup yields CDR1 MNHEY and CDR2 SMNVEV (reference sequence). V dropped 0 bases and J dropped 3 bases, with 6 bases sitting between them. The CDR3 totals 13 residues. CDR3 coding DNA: TGTGCCAGCAGTTTATCGGCCTTCTACGAGCAGTACTTC. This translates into CASSLSAFYEQYF.

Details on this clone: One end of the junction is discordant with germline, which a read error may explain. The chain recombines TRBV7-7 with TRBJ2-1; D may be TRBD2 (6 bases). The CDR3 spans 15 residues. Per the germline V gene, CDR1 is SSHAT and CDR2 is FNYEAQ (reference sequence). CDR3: CASSLELAPKYEQFF. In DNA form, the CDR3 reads TGTGCTAGCAGCTTAGAACTAGCCCCCAAATATGAGCAGTTCTTC.

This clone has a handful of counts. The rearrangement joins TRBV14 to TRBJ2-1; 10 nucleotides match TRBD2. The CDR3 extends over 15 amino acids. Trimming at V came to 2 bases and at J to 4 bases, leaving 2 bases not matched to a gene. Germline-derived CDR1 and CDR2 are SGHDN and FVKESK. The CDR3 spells CASSQLAGAYNEQFF. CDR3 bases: TGTGCCAGCAGCCAACTAGCGGGGGCGTACAATGAGCAGTTCTTC.

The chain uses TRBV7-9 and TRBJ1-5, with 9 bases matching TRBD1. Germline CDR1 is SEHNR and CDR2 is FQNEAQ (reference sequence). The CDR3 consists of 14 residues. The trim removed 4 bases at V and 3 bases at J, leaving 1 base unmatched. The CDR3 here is CASSSQGANQPQHF. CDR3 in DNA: TGTGCCAGCAGCTCACAGGGGGCCAATCAGCCCCAGCATTTT. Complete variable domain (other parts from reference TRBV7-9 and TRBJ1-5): DTGVSQNPRHKITKRGQNVTFRCDPISEHNRLYWYRQTLGQGPEFLTYFQNEAQLEKSRLLSDRFSAERPKGSFSTLEIQRTEQGDSAMYLCASSSQGANQPQHFGDGTRLSIL.

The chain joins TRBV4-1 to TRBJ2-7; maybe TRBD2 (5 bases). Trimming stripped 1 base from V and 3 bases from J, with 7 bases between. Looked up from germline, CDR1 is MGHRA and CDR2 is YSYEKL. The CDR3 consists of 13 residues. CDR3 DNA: TGCGCCAGCAGCCAAGGGACTGACTACGAGCAGTACTTC. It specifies CASSQGTDYEQYF.

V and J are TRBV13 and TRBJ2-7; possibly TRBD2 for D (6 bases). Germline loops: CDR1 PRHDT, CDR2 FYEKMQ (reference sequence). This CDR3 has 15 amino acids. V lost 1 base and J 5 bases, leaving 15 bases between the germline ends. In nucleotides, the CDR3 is TGTGCCAGCAGCTTAGAGCGGCTAGCGCGAAACGAGCAGTACTTC. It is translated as CASSLERLARNEQYF.

The CDR3 coding sequence is TGTGCCAGCAGTTCTCGTACTAGCGGGGTATACGAGCAGTACTTC. Translation: CASSSRTSGVYEQYF. The genes are TRBV6-5 and TRBJ2-7; 10 nucleotides align to TRBD2. The CDR3 spans 15 residues. V was clipped by 4 bases and J by 4 bases; unmatched bases: 7. Germline V gene sequence: CDR1 MNHEY, CDR2 SVGAGI.

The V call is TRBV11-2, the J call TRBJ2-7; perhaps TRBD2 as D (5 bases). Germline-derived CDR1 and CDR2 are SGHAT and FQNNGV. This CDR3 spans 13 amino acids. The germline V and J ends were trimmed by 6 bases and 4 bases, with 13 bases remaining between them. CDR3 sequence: CASSIGGSYEQYF. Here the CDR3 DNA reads TGTGCCAGCAGTATCGGTGGGAGTTACGAGCAGTACTTC.

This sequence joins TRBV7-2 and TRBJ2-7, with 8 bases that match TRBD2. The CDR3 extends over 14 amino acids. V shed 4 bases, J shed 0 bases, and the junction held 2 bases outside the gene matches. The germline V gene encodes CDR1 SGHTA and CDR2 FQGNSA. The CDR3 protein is CASSSTSGSYEQYF. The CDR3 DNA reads TGTGCCAGCAGCTCCACTAGCGGCTCCTACGAGCAGTACTTC. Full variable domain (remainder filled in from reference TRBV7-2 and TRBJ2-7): GAGVSQSPSNKVTEKGKDVELRCDPISGHTALYWYRQSLGQGLEFLIYFQGNSAPDKSGLPSDRFSAERTGGSVSTLTIQRTQQEDSAVYLCASSSTSGSYEQYFGPGTRLTVT.